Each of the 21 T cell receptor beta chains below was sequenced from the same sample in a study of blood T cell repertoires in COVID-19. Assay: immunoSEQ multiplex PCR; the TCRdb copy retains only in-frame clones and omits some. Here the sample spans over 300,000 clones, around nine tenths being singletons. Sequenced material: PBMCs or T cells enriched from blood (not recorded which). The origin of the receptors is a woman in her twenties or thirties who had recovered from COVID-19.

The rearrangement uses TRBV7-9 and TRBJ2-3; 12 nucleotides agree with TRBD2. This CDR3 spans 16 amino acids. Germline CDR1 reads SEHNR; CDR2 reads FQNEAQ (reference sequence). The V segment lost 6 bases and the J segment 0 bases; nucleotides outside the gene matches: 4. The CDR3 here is CASSSTSGGSTDTQYF. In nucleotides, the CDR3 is TGTGCCAGCAGTTCGACTAGCGGGGGAAGCACAGATACGCAGTATTTT.

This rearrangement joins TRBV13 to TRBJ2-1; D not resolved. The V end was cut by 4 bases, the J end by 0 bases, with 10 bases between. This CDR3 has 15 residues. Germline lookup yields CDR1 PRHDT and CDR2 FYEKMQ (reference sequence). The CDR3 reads CASSSDKSSYNEQFF. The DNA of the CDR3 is TGTGCCAGCAGCTCCGACAAGAGCTCCTACAATGAGCAGTTCTTC. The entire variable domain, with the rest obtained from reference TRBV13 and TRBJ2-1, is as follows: AAGVIQSPRHLIKEKRETATLKCYPIPRHDTVYWYQQGPGQDPQFLISFYEKMQSDKGSIPDRFSAQQFSDYHSELNMSSLELGDSALYFCASSSDKSSYNEQFFGPGTRLTVL.

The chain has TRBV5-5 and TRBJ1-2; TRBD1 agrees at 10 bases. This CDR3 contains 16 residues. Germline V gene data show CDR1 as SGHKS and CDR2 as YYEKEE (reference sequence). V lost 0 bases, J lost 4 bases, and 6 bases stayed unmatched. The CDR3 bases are TGTGCCAGCAGCTTGGCCAGGACAGGGGGAACCTATGGCTACACCTTC. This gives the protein CASSLARTGGTYGYTF.

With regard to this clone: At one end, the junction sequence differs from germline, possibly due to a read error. The CDR3 protein is CASSPRQGLAGNTIYF. The CDR3 nucleotides read TGTGCCAGCTCGCCACGACAGGGGTTGGCGGGAAACACCATATATTTT. This chain links TRBV18 with TRBJ1-3, with TRBD1 identical over 8 bases. CDR3 length equals 16 residues. Germline V gene sequence: CDR1 KGHSH, CDR2 LQKENI.

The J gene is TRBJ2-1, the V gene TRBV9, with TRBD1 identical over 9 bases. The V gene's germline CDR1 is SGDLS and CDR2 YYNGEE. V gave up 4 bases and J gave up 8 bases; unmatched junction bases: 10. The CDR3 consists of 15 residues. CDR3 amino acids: CASSTLTGGVYEQFF. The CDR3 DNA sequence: TGTGCCAGCAGCACCTTGACAGGGGGGGTCTATGAGCAGTTCTTC.

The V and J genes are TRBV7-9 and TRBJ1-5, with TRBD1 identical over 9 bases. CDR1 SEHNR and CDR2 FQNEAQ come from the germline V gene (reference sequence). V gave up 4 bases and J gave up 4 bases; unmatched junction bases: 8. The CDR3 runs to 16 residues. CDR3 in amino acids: CASSSTTGGMNQPQHF. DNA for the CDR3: TGTGCCAGCAGCTCTACGACAGGGGGTATGAATCAGCCCCAGCATTTT.

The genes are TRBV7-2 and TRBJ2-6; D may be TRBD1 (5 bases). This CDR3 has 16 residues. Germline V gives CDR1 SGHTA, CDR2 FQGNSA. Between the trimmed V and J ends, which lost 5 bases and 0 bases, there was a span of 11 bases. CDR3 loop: CASSLTTGSGANVLTF. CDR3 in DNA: TGTGCCAGCAGCCTAACAACAGGCTCTGGGGCCAACGTCCTGACTTTC. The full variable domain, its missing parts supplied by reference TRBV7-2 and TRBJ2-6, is GAGVSQSPSNKVTEKGKDVELRCDPISGHTALYWYRQSLGQGLEFLIYFQGNSAPDKSGLPSDRFSAERTGGSVSTLTIQRTQQEDSAVYLCASSLTTGSGANVLTFGAGSRLTVL.

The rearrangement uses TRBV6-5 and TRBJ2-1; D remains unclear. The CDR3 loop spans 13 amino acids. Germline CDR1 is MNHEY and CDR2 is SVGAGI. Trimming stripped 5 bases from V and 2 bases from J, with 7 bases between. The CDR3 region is CASSNSPYNEQFF. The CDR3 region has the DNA TGTGCCAGCAGTAACAGTCCCTACAATGAGCAGTTCTTC.

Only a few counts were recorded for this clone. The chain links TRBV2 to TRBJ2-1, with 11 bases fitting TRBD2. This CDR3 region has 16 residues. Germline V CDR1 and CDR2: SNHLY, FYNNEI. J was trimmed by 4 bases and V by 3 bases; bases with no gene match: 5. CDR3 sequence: CASSEASGGQYNEQFF. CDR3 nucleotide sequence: TGTGCCAGCAGTGAGGCTAGCGGGGGGCAATACAATGAGCAGTTCTTC.

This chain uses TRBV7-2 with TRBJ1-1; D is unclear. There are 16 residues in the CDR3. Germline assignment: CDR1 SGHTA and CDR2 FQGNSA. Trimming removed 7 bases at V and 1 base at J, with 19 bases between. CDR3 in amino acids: CASTFQVVLSNTEAFF. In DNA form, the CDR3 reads TGTGCCAGCACCTTTCAGGTAGTGCTTTCGAACACTGAAGCTTTCTTT.

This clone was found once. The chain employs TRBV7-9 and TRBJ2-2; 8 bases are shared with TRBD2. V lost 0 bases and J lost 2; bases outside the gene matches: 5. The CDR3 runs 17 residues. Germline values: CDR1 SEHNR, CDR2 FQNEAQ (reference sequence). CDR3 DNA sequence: TGTGCCAGCAGCTTAGCTCCCGGGGGGGAAAACACCGGGGAGCTGTTTTTT. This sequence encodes CASSLAPGGENTGELFF.

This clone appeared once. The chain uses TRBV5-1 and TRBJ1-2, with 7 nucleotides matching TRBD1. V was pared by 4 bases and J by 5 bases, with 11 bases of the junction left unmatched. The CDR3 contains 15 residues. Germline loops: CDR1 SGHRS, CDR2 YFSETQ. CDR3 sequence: CASSKTGLAQYGYTF. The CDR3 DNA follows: TGCGCCAGCAGCAAGACAGGGCTAGCTCAGTATGGCTACACCTTC.

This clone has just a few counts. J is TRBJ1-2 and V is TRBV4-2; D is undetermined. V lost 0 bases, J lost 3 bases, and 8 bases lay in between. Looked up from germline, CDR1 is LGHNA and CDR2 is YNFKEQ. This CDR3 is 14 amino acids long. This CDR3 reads CASSQDRGDYGYTF. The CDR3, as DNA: TGTGCCAGCAGCCAAGATCGGGGAGACTATGGCTACACCTTC.

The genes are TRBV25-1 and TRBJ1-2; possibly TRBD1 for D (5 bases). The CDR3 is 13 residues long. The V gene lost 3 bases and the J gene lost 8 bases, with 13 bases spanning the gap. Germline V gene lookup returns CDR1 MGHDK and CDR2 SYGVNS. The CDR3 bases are TGTGCCAGCAGTGACGGGACTTGGAGAGGCTACACCTTC. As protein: CASSDGTWRGYTF.

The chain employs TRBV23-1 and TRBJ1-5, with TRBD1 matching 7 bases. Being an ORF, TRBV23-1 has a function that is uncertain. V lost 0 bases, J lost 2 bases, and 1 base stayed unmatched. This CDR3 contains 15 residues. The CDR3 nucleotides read TGCGCCAGCAGTCAATCAGACAGGGGCAATCAGCCCCAGCATTTT. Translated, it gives CASSQSDRGNQPQHF.

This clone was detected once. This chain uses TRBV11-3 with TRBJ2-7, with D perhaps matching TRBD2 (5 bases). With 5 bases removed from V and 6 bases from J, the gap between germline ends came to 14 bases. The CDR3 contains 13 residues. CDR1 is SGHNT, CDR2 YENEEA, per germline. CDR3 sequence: CASSSRGLSEQYF. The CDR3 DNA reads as TGTGCCAGCAGCAGTAGAGGGCTATCCGAGCAGTACTTC.

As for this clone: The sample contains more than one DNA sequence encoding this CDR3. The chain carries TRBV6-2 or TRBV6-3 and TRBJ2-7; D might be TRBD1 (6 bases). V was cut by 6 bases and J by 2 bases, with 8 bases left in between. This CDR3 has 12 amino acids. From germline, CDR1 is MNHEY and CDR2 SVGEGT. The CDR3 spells CASSRGTYEQYF. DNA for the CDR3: TGTGCCAGCAGCAGGGGTACCTACGAGCAGTACTTC.

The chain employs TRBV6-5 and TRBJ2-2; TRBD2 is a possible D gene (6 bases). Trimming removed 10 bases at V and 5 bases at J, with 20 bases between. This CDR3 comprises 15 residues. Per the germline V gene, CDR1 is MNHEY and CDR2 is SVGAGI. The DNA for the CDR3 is TGTGCCACCTCCCTCTGGGGGGTGGGAACCGGGGAGCTGTTTTTT. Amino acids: CATSLWGVGTGELFF.

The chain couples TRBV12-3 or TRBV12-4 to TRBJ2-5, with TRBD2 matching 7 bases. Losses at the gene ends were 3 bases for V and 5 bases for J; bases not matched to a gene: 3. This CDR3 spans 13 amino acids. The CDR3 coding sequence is TGTGCCAGCAGTTTGCTAGCGGCGGAGACCCAGTACTTC. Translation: CASSLLAAETQYF.

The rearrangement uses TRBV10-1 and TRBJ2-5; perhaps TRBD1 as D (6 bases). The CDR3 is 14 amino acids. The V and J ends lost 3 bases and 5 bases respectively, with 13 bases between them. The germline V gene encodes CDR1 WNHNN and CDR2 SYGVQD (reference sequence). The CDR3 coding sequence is TGCGCCAGCAGTGAAACAGGGTCGAGGGAGACCCAGTACTTC. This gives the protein CASSETGSRETQYF.

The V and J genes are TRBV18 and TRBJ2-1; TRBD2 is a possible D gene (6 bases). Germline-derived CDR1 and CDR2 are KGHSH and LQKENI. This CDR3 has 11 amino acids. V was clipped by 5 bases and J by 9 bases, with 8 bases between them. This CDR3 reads CASSMGLEQFF. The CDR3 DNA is TGTGCCAGCTCAATGGGACTTGAGCAGTTCTTC.